Included here is one T cell receptor (beta chain) sequence, with context. Full-length variable regions came from constant-region reverse primers plus semi-nested Nested Universal Primer A PCR. TCRdb ran MiXCR on the 5' RACE reads and lists one entry per CDR3 protein. The sample gives tens of thousands of distinct CDR3 sequences, approximately 25% of which show up once; about 4.3% is in the top ten. This CDR3 is 14 amino acids long. Germline V gene data show CDR1 as SNHLY and CDR2 as FYNNEI. The V segment lost 4 bases and the J segment 6 bases; nucleotides outside the gene matches: 3. V and J are TRBV2 and TRBJ2-4; 10 bases agree with TRBD1. This receptor was identified in a female donor with breast cancer. The source material was memory CD4+ T cells sorted from blood. This sample's subset: memory CD4+ T cells, CD4+CD45RO+CD25-. The CDR3 spells CASSATGGINIQYF. The CDR3 DNA is TGTGCCAGCAGTGCGACAGGGGGCATAAACATTCAGTACTTC.